A selection of T cell receptor beta chains follows, all from one sample in a study of blood T cell repertoires in COVID-19. Sequencing was performed with immunoSEQ multiplex PCR; in TCRdb, only in-frame clones are kept and a portion is missing. The sample holds over 200,000 clones, around nine tenths seen once. Sequencing input: PBMCs or T cells enriched from blood (not recorded which). Receptors were obtained from a man under 40 who had recovered from COVID-19. Each CDR3 is given with its conserved first and last residue. Fields, in order: V gene, D gene, J gene, clone size, CDR3 DNA, CDR3 protein. The D gene is left open where the match is weak. Rows give clone size only sometimes, using once, few, many, or a class for an expanded clone.

>TRBV10-3|TRBD1|TRBJ1-1|NA
TGTGCCATCAAGACAGGGGATCGCACTGAAGCTTTCTTT
CAIKTGDRTEAFF
>TRBV7-2|NA|TRBJ1-1|NA
TGTGCCAGCAGCCCGCTCCGGACTGAAGCTTTCTTT
CASSPLRTEAFF
>TRBV18|NA|TRBJ1-1|NA
TGTGCCAGCTCACCGACAGGCACTGAAGCTTTCTTT
CASSPTGTEAFF
>TRBV28|NA|TRBJ2-1|NA
TGTGCCAGCAGTCTGGGGGGCAATGAGCAGTTCTTC
CASSLGGNEQFF
>TRBV14|NA|TRBJ1-6|NA
TGTGCCAGCAGCCAATTCGGGGTCCGTAATTCACCCCTCCACTTT
CASSQFGVRNSPLHF
>TRBV27|NA|TRBJ1-2|NA
TGTGCCAGCAGTTATTCGAGGGTCAATGGCTACACCTTC
CASSYSRVNGYTF
>TRBV5-4|NA|TRBJ2-7|NA
TGTGCCAGCAGCTTGACAGGGTCATCCTACGAGCAGTACTTC
CASSLTGSSYEQYF
>TRBV3-1/TRBV3-2|TRBD1|TRBJ1-1|NA
TGTGCCAGCAGCCCCCGGACAGGGTATATGAACACTGAAGCTTTCTTT
CASSPRTGYMNTEAFF
>TRBV25-1|TRBD1|TRBJ1-1|once
TGTGCCAGCTCCATGCAAACCGGGACAGGACAATTGAACACTGAAGCTTTCTTT
CASSMQTGTGQLNTEAFF
>TRBV10-3|TRBD2|TRBJ2-3|NA
TGTGCCATCAGTGAGAGGAGCGGGAGTAGGCGGGGGAGAGATACGCAGTATTTT
CAISERSGSRRGRDTQYF
>TRBV5-5|NA|TRBJ1-2|NA
TGTGCCAGCAGCCTGACAGCCTCTAACTATGGCTACACCTTC
CASSLTASNYGYTF
>TRBV19|NA|TRBJ1-5|NA
TGTGCCAGTACAGGCAGCCACCCAAATCAGCCCCAGCATTTT
CASTGSHPNQPQHF
>TRBV30|TRBD1|TRBJ1-3|NA
TGTGCCTCTCTGACAGGGGACACCATATATTTT
CASLTGDTIYF
>TRBV1|NA|TRBJ2-7|NA
TGCACCAGCAGCCAAGGGGGACTCGGAGTCAGCTCCTACGAGCAGTACTTC
CTSSQGGLGVSSYEQYF
>TRBV19|TRBD1|TRBJ2-2|NA
TGTGCCAGTAGGCTGACAGGGTTGAACACCGGGGAGCTGTTTTTT
CASRLTGLNTGELFF
>TRBV18|TRBD1|TRBJ1-1|NA
TGTGCCAGCTCACCACCGACAGGGGTCGGTCGAGCTGAAGCTTTCTTT
CASSPPTGVGRAEAFF
>TRBV5-6|TRBD1|TRBJ2-5|NA
TGTGCCAGCAGCTTGGTGTCCCAGGGGGCGACGGGGGAGACCCAGTACTTC
CASSLVSQGATGETQYF
>TRBV5-1|NA|TRBJ2-5|NA
TGCGCCAGCAGCTTGGCCCCGGGCGGGGTCCAAGAGACCCAGTACTTC
CASSLAPGGVQETQYF
>TRBV6-5|NA|TRBJ1-1|many
TGTGCCAGCACCCCAAAGTCGAGGACTGAAGCTTTCTTT
CASTPKSRTEAFF
>TRBV28|TRBD2|TRBJ2-7|NA
TGTGCCAGCAGTTTCCAACTAGGACTAGCGGGAGGCGAGCAGTACTTC
CASSFQLGLAGGEQYF
>TRBV9|TRBD1|TRBJ1-2|NA
TGTGCCAGCAGCGTAGCTTCAGGGGGCTTATATGGCTACACCTTC
CASSVASGGLYGYTF
>TRBV4-3|NA|TRBJ1-2|NA
TGCGCCAGCAGCCAAGATTCTTGGACTGGTGGCTACACCTTC
CASSQDSWTGGYTF
>TRBV2|NA|TRBJ1-1|few
TGTGCCAGCAGTGAGGGAGTGGCCGAAGCTTTCTTT
CASSEGVAEAFF
>TRBV5-1|TRBD1|TRBJ1-5|NA
TGCGCCAGCAGCTTGGGGGACAGGGAAGGACAGCCCCAGCATTTT
CASSLGDREGQPQHF
>TRBV6-4|NA|TRBJ2-7|NA
TGTGCCAGCCAATATCACCATAGCGAGCAGTACTTC
CASQYHHSEQYF
>TRBV7-9|TRBD2|TRBJ2-1|few
TGTGCCAGCAGCTTAGATGGCGGGAGGGCCAATGAGCAGTTCTTC
CASSLDGGRANEQFF
>TRBV7-2|NA|TRBJ2-5|once
TGTGCCAGCAGCTTAGTCCCGGGGAGTCAAGAGACCCAGTACTTC
CASSLVPGSQETQYF
>TRBV28|TRBD2|TRBJ2-7|NA
TGTGCCAGCAGGACTGAAATATTAGCGGGAGGGCCCTACGAGCAGTACTTC
CASRTEILAGGPYEQYF
>TRBV7-9|NA|TRBJ1-1|NA
TGTGCCAGCAGCCGACTCCTGACAGGTTCCACTGAAGCTTTCTTT
CASSRLLTGSTEAFF
>TRBV5-1|NA|TRBJ2-1|NA
TGCGCCAGCAGCGGCGGAGGGGCCTACAATGAGCAGTTCTTC
CASSGGGAYNEQFF
>TRBV28|NA|TRBJ2-3|NA
TGTGCCAGCGCGACAGATACGCAGTATTTT
CASATDTQYF
>TRBV29-1|NA|TRBJ2-1|NA
TGCAGCGTTGTGGGGGGATCTGTCTACAATGAGCAGTTCTTC
CSVVGGSVYNEQFF